Detailed here is one T cell receptor beta chain. TCRdb's copy holds only in-frame clones and misses some; the assay was immunoSEQ multiplex PCR. The repertoire holds under 200,000 clones, 85% to 90% seen once, with 7% in the top ten. This record comes from a study of blood T cell repertoires in COVID-19. Study background: Sample material is recorded as cDNA or gDNA derived from T cells, B-cell-depleted T cells, or PBMCs.

Deletions cut 4 bases from V and 5 bases from J, with 18 bases between. CDR3 length: 15 amino acids. The germline gives CDR1 SGHRS, CDR2 YFSETQ. The material sequenced was peripheral blood. The V gene is TRBV5-1, the J gene TRBJ2-5; a possible D gene is TRBD2 (6 bases). The TCR sequence derives from an elderly woman in a cohort sampled during active or convalescent COVID-19. CDR3 amino acids: CASSAGTAEWETQYF. The CDR3, as DNA: TGCGCCAGCAGCGCGGGGACTGCCGAGTGGGAGACCCAGTACTTC.